A selection of T cell receptor beta chains follows, all from one sample in a study of beta chain features in type 1 diabetes. The data were produced by immunoSEQ multiplex PCR, yet TCRdb's version contains in-frame clones alone and is incomplete. The sample lists 330,000 or so clones; about 18% were seen once. Specimen: naive CD4+ T cells from blood. Receptors originate from a woman aged 18-29 years in good health. Both conserved end residues are part of each CDR3. Each record gives: D gene, V gene, J gene, clone size, CDR3 DNA, CDR3 protein. D genes are given only for firm matches. The listing skips clone size in some rows; elsewhere it reads once, few, many or a size class.

>-|TRBV5-1|TRBJ1-2|few
TGCGCCAGCAGCCCTGACAGGAACTATGGCTACACCTTC
CASSPDRNYGYTF
>TRBD2|TRBV25-1|TRBJ2-3|-
TGTGCCGCTAGCGGGTTAAGCACAGATACGCAGTATTTT
CAASGLSTDTQYF
>TRBD1|TRBV25-1|TRBJ1-1|-
TGTGCCAGCAGTCCGGGACAGGGGGTGAACACTGAAGCTTTCTTT
CASSPGQGVNTEAFF
>TRBD1|TRBV6-6|TRBJ1-2|few
TGTGCCAGCAGTCGTGGACAGGGGCAGAACTATGGCTACACCTTC
CASSRGQGQNYGYTF
>-|TRBV7-3|TRBJ1-5|few
TGTGCCAGCAGCCCAGACGGGAGTCGCAATCAGCCCCAGCATTTT
CASSPDGSRNQPQHF
>-|TRBV18|TRBJ2-3|-
TGTGCCAGCTCACCACGGGTGGGCGGGGATACGCAGTATTTT
CASSPRVGGDTQYF
>-|TRBV5-1|TRBJ1-2|-
TGCGCCAGCAGTGAATGGGGCGGTGGTAATGGCTACACCTTC
CASSEWGGGNGYTF
>-|TRBV29-1|TRBJ1-1|-
TGCAGCGTTGAGACGACAGAGGACACTGAAGCTTTCTTT
CSVETTEDTEAFF
>-|TRBV4-2|TRBJ1-1|-
TGTGCCAGCAGTTCCCCCGGGACAGAAGCTTTCTTT
CASSSPGTEAFF
>-|TRBV30|TRBJ2-5|few
TGTGCCTGGCAGCCAGGTGGCCAAGAGACCCAGTACTTC
CAWQPGGQETQYF
>TRBD1|TRBV2|TRBJ2-7|-
TGTGCCAGCAGTCTGACAGGGACCTACGAGCAGTACTTC
CASSLTGTYEQYF
>TRBD1|TRBV5-1|TRBJ1-1|few
TGCGCCAGCAGCTTCAGACGTGCAGGACAGGGGACCAAGACTGAAGCTTTCTTT
CASSFRRAGQGTKTEAFF
>TRBD2|TRBV7-3|TRBJ2-3|-
TGTGCCAGCAGCTTAATGGCTAGCGGGGGGGCCTATGATGTCCCAGATACGCAGTATTTT
CASSLMASGGAYDVPDTQYF
>-|TRBV9|TRBJ2-1|-
TGTGCCAGCAGCGTTGGGGACTGGATCTACAATGAGCAGTTCTTC
CASSVGDWIYNEQFF
>TRBD1|TRBV29-1|TRBJ1-1|few
TGCAGCGGGCAGGGGGCCGGGAACACTGAAGCTTTCTTT
CSGQGAGNTEAFF
>-|TRBV9|TRBJ2-3|-
TGTGCCAGCAGCGCAGTTATTCCGGATACGCAGTATTTT
CASSAVIPDTQYF
>TRBD1|TRBV6-5|TRBJ1-2|-
TGTGCCAGCAGTGGGGGACAGGGACGTGGCTACACCTTC
CASSGGQGRGYTF
>TRBD1|TRBV7-9|TRBJ1-5|few
TGTGCCAGCAGCAAAACCCAGGGGGCACGACTGAGCAATCAGCCCCAGCATTTT
CASSKTQGARLSNQPQHF
>-|TRBV1|TRBJ2-7|-
TGCACCAGCAGCCAAGTCGGTGGACAGGAGGGAGAGCAGTACTTC
CTSSQVGGQEGEQYF
>TRBD1|TRBV4-1|TRBJ2-7|-
TGCGCCAGCAGCCATCCGGGACAGGGGACGTACGAGCAGTACTTC
CASSHPGQGTYEQYF
>TRBD2|TRBV4-2|TRBJ2-1|-
TGTGCCAGCAGCCAAGTCACTAGCGGGGGGGCAAATGAGCAGTTCTTC
CASSQVTSGGANEQFF
>-|TRBV7-9|TRBJ2-2|few
TGTGCCAGCAGCTTTCGTGGGCAGGGGACCGGGGAGCTGTTTTTT
CASSFRGQGTGELFF
>-|TRBV7-8|TRBJ2-7|few
TGTGCCAGCACCCTAGGGGCCGAGCAGTACTTC
CASTLGAEQYF
>TRBD2|TRBV7-2|TRBJ2-1|few
TGTGCCAGCAGCTTCGGCGGGGGGGCCTACAATGAGCAGTTCTTC
CASSFGGGAYNEQFF
>-|TRBV5-4|TRBJ2-7|-
TGTGCCAGCAGCTTGGGAAGGGGTGGGAACGAGCAGTACTTC
CASSLGRGGNEQYF
>-|TRBV5-1|TRBJ1-2|-
TGCGCCAGCAGCTTTATTGAAGGCCGAGGAGGCTACACCTTC
CASSFIEGRGGYTF
>-|TRBV5-1|TRBJ2-1|few
TGCGCCAGCAGCTTGTCAGGGGTATCCTACAATGAGCAGTTCTTC
CASSLSGVSYNEQFF
>TRBD1|TRBV29-1|TRBJ1-2|few
TGCAGCGTCTCGGACAGGGTTCCAAACTATGGCTACACCTTC
CSVSDRVPNYGYTF
>-|TRBV27|TRBJ2-6|few
TGTGCCAGCAGTTTACTTGGAGGGGCGCGCGGGGCCAACGTCCTGACTTTC
CASSLLGGARGANVLTF
>-|TRBV18|TRBJ2-3|-
TGTGCCAGCTCACCGAGGGCAGATACGCAGTATTTT
CASSPRADTQYF
>TRBD1|TRBV29-1|TRBJ1-1|-
TGCAGCGTTGGGGGTACGGGACAGAGCCTAATGAACACTGAAGCTTTCTTT
CSVGGTGQSLMNTEAFF
>-|TRBV30|TRBJ1-1|few
TGTGCCTGGAGTGTAAGGGCGGGGGCCCTGAACACTGAAGCTTTCTTT
CAWSVRAGALNTEAFF
>-|TRBV30|TRBJ1-1|-
TGTGCCTGTTTACTGGCCGGGGCTGAAGCTTTCTTT
CACLLAGAEAFF
>TRBD1|TRBV7-2|TRBJ2-5|-
TGTGCCAGCACCCGGACAGGGGGGGAGACCCAGTACTTC
CASTRTGGETQYF
>-|TRBV2|TRBJ2-3|few
TGTGCCAGCAGTGAGGCGGAAGCGGTACTACAGTATTTT
CASSEAEAVLQYF
>TRBD1|TRBV11-2|TRBJ1-2|-
TGTGCCAGCAGCGCCAGACAGGGAGGCTACACCTTC
CASSARQGGYTF
>TRBD1|TRBV29-1|TRBJ1-2|few
TGCAGCGCACGGTCTCTTAAATCACCGGGACAGGGGAATCCTATCTATGGCTACACCTTC
CSARSLKSPGQGNPIYGYTF
>TRBD2|TRBV5-4|TRBJ2-5|-
TGTGCCAGCAGCTTTGGACTAGCGGAACAAGAGACCCAGTACTTC
CASSFGLAEQETQYF
>TRBD1|TRBV30|TRBJ1-2|few
TGTGCCTGGAGCTTCTTGGGACAGTCTGGCTACACCTTC
CAWSFLGQSGYTF
>-|TRBV5-6|TRBJ1-2|-
TGTGCCAGCAGCTTCGAGTATGGCTACACCTTC
CASSFEYGYTF
>TRBD1|TRBV9|TRBJ1-3|-
TGTGCCAGCAGCGTACACCCCGGGACAGCATCTGGAAACACCATATATTTT
CASSVHPGTASGNTIYF
>TRBD2|TRBV2|TRBJ2-3|few
TGTGCCAGCAGGAGTGAGGCGGGAGGCCTTACGCAGTATTTT
CASRSEAGGLTQYF
>TRBD1|TRBV19|TRBJ1-1|few
TGTGCCACCGGGACAGTCGAGAACACTGAAGCTTTCTTT
CATGTVENTEAFF
>-|TRBV12-5|TRBJ1-5|few
TGTGCTAGTGGTTTGGGACAGGTCAATCAGCCCCAGCATTTT
CASGLGQVNQPQHF
>-|TRBV7-3|TRBJ1-1|-
TGTGCCAGCAGCCCTCTAACAGTTAACACTGAAGCTTTCTTT
CASSPLTVNTEAFF
>TRBD1|TRBV9|TRBJ1-5|-
TGTGCCAGCAGCGAGGGACAGGGAGGTCAGCCCCAGCATTTT
CASSEGQGGQPQHF
>TRBD2|TRBV6-5|TRBJ2-7|-
TGTGCCAGCAGGGTTAGCGGGACCTCCTCCTACGAGCAGTACTTC
CASRVSGTSSYEQYF
>-|TRBV30|TRBJ2-7|few
TGTGCCTGGAGAATAATACCTCTACGGGAGCAGTACTTC
CAWRIIPLREQYF
>-|TRBV5-6|TRBJ2-1|-
TGTGCCAGCAGCTTGCCTGGCCGATACAATGAGCAGTTCTTC
CASSLPGRYNEQFF